Shown below are 31 T cell receptor beta chains from a single sample sequenced in a study of shared clonotypes between healthy human individuals. The protocol was immunoSEQ multiplex PCR, while the TCRdb copy is restricted to in-frame clones and leaves out a portion. Of under 650,000 clones in the sample, 90% to 96% are singletons; the top ten hold 0.05% to 0.07%. The sample was naive CD4+ T cells sorted from blood. Described subset: CD45RA+ positively selected. The origin of the receptors is a woman in her twenties or thirties in good health.

V usage is TRBV5-1 and J usage is TRBJ2-3; D is unclear. Trimming took off 5 bases at V and 7 bases at J, with 11 bases between the two ends. Germline V gene lookup returns CDR1 SGHRS and CDR2 YFSETQ. This CDR3 is built from 12 residues. CDR3 protein: CASSLDGNTQYF. The CDR3 nucleotides read TGCGCCAGCAGTCTGGACGGAAATACGCAGTATTTT.

The chain is built from TRBV28 and TRBJ2-2, with D maybe TRBD1 (6 bases). Deletions cut 3 bases from V and 5 bases from J, with 10 bases between. The CDR3 is 14 amino acids. Germline V gives CDR1 MDHEN, CDR2 SYDVKM. CDR3 sequence: CASSFPGETGELFF. The CDR3, as DNA: TGTGCCAGCAGTTTTCCAGGGGAAACCGGGGAGCTGTTTTTT. Full variable domain (rest looked up from reference TRBV28 and TRBJ2-2): DVKVTQSSRYLVKRTGEKVFLECVQDMDHENMFWYRQDPGLGLRLIYFSYDVKMKEKGDIPEGYSVSREKKERFSLILESASTNQTSMYLCASSFPGETGELFFGEGSRLTVL.

Concerning this clone: Other DNA sequences in this specimen translate into the identical CDR3. The chain has TRBV27 and TRBJ1-2; 7 positions match TRBD1. This CDR3 contains 14 residues. V lost 3 bases and J lost 2; bases outside the gene matches: 3. Germline V gives CDR1 MNHEY, CDR2 SMNVEV (reference sequence). CDR3: CASSFGQANYGYTF. In DNA, the CDR3 is TGTGCCAGCAGTTTCGGACAGGCGAACTATGGCTACACCTTC.

The chain joins TRBV28 to TRBJ2-7; 7 positions agree with TRBD1. This CDR3 contains 15 residues. The junction had 8 bases not matched to a gene; V was cut back by 2 bases and J by 4 bases. Per the germline V gene, CDR1 is MDHEN and CDR2 is SYDVKM. CDR3 DNA sequence: TGTGCCAGCAGTTTACGTTCTTGGGACAGATACGAGCAGTACTTC. Protein sequence: CASSLRSWDRYEQYF.

This clone was found once. The rearrangement links TRBV19 to TRBJ2-3, with 9 bases aligning to TRBD1. V lost 8 bases and J lost 3; bases outside the gene matches: 3. Per germline, CDR1 LNHDA and CDR2 SQIVND (reference sequence). The CDR3 length is 13 residues. The CDR3 region is CASSGTGTDTQYF. The CDR3, as DNA: TGTGCCAGTTCCGGGACAGGGACAGATACGCAGTATTTT. The full variable domain, completed using reference TRBV19 and TRBJ2-3, is DGGITQSPKYLFRKEGQNVTLSCEQNLNHDAMYWYRQDPGQGLRLIYYSQIVNDFQKGDIAEGYSVSREKKESFPLTVTSAQKNPTAFYLCASSGTGTDTQYFGPGTRLTVL.

This chain connects TRBV7-9 to TRBJ2-4; weak D call: TRBD2 (5 bases). This CDR3 is built from 18 residues. V shed 3 bases and J shed 8 bases, with 26 bases lying between them. Germline V CDR1 and CDR2: SEHNR, FQNEAQ (reference sequence). This chain's CDR3 is CASSFGEPRGPSGYIQYF. The CDR3, as DNA: TGTGCCAGCAGCTTCGGGGAGCCGAGAGGGCCCTCGGGGTACATTCAGTACTTC.

This clone was detected a few times. This chain uses TRBV7-9 with TRBJ1-5; 8 bases fit TRBD1. The germline V gene encodes CDR1 SEHNR and CDR2 FQNEAQ (reference sequence). J lost 5 bases, V lost 1 base, and 4 bases had no gene match. The CDR3 covers 15 residues. CDR3 amino acids: CASSLGDRRDQPQHF. CDR3 DNA sequence: TGTGCCAGCAGCTTAGGGGACAGGCGGGATCAGCCCCAGCATTTT.

This chain joins TRBV28 and TRBJ2-7; no firm D call. Germline V CDR1 and CDR2: MDHEN, SYDVKM. V was cut by 3 bases and J by 1 base, with 4 bases left in between. The CDR3 covers 12 residues. The CDR3 bases are TGTGCCAGCAGTTTCCAGTCCTACGAGCAGTACTTC. It codes for CASSFQSYEQYF.

The V and J genes are TRBV6-5 and TRBJ2-6; D is ambiguous. V was pared by 6 bases and J by 1 base, with 1 base between. There are 12 residues in the CDR3. In germline, CDR1 is MNHEY, CDR2 SVGAGI. This CDR3 reads CASRSGANVLTF. In DNA, the CDR3 is TGTGCCAGCAGATCTGGGGCCAACGTCCTGACTTTC.

The J gene is TRBJ2-2, the V gene TRBV11-2, with D uncertain. This CDR3 is 16 amino acids long. Germline lookup yields CDR1 SGHAT and CDR2 FQNNGV. V gave up 2 bases and J gave up 2 bases, with 12 bases separating them. The CDR3 DNA reads as TGTGCCAGCAGCTTAACGCCAGGACCTAACACCGGGGAGCTGTTTTTT. This translates into CASSLTPGPNTGELFF. Variable domain in full (rest from reference TRBV11-2 and TRBJ2-2): EAGVAQSPRYKIIEKRQSVAFWCNPISGHATLYWYQQILGQGPKLLIQFQNNGVVDDSQLPKDRFSAERLKGVDSTLKIQPAKLEDSAVYLCASSLTPGPNTGELFFGEGSRLTVL.

This rearrangement joins TRBV21-1 to TRBJ1-1; TRBD1, the table's D call, lacks a check against the DNA. TRBV21-1 is flagged as a pseudogene. This CDR3 is built from 13 residues. The CDR3 spells CASSRTGTTEAFF. In DNA, the CDR3 is TGTGCCAGCAGCAGGACAGGGACGACTGAAGCTTTCTTT.

The rearrangement joins TRBV5-1 to TRBJ1-2, with TRBD1 matching over 7 bases. Germline V gene data show CDR1 as SGHRS and CDR2 as YFSETQ. The CDR3 spans 16 residues. The junction had 15 bases not matched to a gene; V was cut back by 4 bases and J by 6 bases. The CDR3 nucleotides read TGCGCCAGCAGCCCTACCTCGGGACAGAAATTCAATGGCTACACCTTC. This translates into CASSPTSGQKFNGYTF.

The rearrangement uses TRBV10-3 and TRBJ2-1, with TRBD1 matching 8 bases. Germline CDR1 reads ENHRY; CDR2 reads SYGVKD. V lost 2 bases to trimming and J lost 6 bases; unmatched junction nucleotides: 6. The CDR3 sequence is 15 residues long. The CDR3 sequence: CAISEKDRGGNEQFF. The CDR3 region has the DNA TGTGCCATCAGTGAGAAAGACAGGGGTGGCAATGAGCAGTTCTTC.

V usage is TRBV5-8 and J usage is TRBJ1-5; a weak D match, TRBD1 (5 bases). This CDR3 region has 15 residues. Trimming left V 3 bases short and J 0 bases short, with 10 bases between. CDR1 is SGHTS and CDR2 is YDEGEE in the germline V gene. CDR3 protein: CASSSQGHSNQPQHF. The CDR3 coding sequence is TGTGCCAGCAGCTCGCAGGGTCATAGCAATCAGCCCCAGCATTTT.

The chain employs TRBV2 and TRBJ1-5, with a possible D match to TRBD1 (5 bases). The V gene lost 5 bases and the J gene lost 1 base, with 12 bases spanning the gap. The germline V gene encodes CDR1 SNHLY and CDR2 FYNNEI. CDR3 length: 15 residues. CDR3 residues: CASSFTGGSNQPQHF. DNA of the CDR3: TGTGCCAGCAGTTTCACTGGGGGAAGCAATCAGCCCCAGCATTTT.

V is TRBV10-1 and J is TRBJ2-7; D call uncertain. V was clipped by 5 bases and J by 2 bases, with 10 bases between them. The CDR3 consists of 13 residues. Germline V gene data show CDR1 as WNHNN and CDR2 as SYGVQD (reference sequence). The CDR3 DNA is TGCGCCAGCAGTCCATCTTGGGCCTACGAGCAGTACTTC. Amino acid sequence: CASSPSWAYEQYF.

The chain employs TRBV4-1 and TRBJ1-4; 7 positions agree with TRBD1. V lost 3 bases and J lost 0; bases outside the gene matches: 1. Germline V lookup: CDR1 MGHRA, CDR2 YSYEKL. This CDR3 is built from 15 residues. CDR3 sequence: CASSQTGTTNEKLFF. CDR3 nucleotide sequence: TGCGCCAGCAGCCAGACAGGGACAACTAATGAAAAACTGTTTTTT.

The V and J genes are TRBV2 and TRBJ2-5; 8 bases are a match to TRBD1. The DNA matches TRBJ2-7 better at its end, which makes the J call doubtful. Germline assignment: CDR1 SNHLY and CDR2 FYNNEI. The CDR3 runs 17 residues. CDR3 nucleotide sequence: TGTGCCAGCAGTAGACAGGGGTTAAGAGAACGGTTAAGCGAGCAGTACTTC. Protein sequence: CASSRQGLRERLSEQYF.

This chain joins TRBV20-1 and TRBJ1-5; unclear D gene. Germline V CDR1 and CDR2: DFQATT, SNEGSKA (reference sequence). The CDR3 loop spans 11 amino acids. Between the trimmed V and J ends, which lost 6 bases and 3 bases, there was a span of 6 bases. CDR3 in amino acids: CSAGINQPQHF. CDR3 in DNA: TGCAGTGCAGGAATCAATCAGCCCCAGCATTTT.

The chain joins TRBV28 to TRBJ2-1; possible D gene TRBD1, 5 bases. There are 12 residues in the CDR3. The germline V gene encodes CDR1 MDHEN and CDR2 SYDVKM. Trimming took off 2 bases at V and 10 bases at J, with 9 bases between the two ends. The CDR3: CASSLKGHEQFF. Here the CDR3 DNA reads TGTGCCAGCAGTTTAAAGGGGCACGAGCAGTTCTTC. Supplemented by reference TRBV28 and TRBJ2-1, the full variable domain reads DVKVTQSSRYLVKRTGEKVFLECVQDMDHENMFWYRQDPGLGLRLIYFSYDVKMKEKGDIPEGYSVSREKKERFSLILESASTNQTSMYLCASSLKGHEQFFGPGTRLTVL.

The V call is TRBV11-2, the J call TRBJ2-7, with 8 bases identical to TRBD1. There are 16 residues in the CDR3. CDR1 is SGHAT and CDR2 is FQNNGV in the germline V gene. V gave up 1 base and J gave up 2 bases; unmatched junction bases: 7. CDR3 sequence (DNA): TGTGCCAGCAGCTTAGTGCTGGGACAGGTTCCCTACGAGCAGTACTTC. Protein: CASSLVLGQVPYEQYF.

This chain joins TRBV28 and TRBJ1-2; TRBD1 matches 7 bases. CDR1 is MDHEN and CDR2 is SYDVKM in the germline V gene. The V segment lost 6 bases and the J segment 7 bases; nucleotides outside the gene matches: 8. CDR3 length: 13 residues. The CDR3 nucleotides are TGTGCCAGCAGCCCAACAGGGGCGGCTGGCTACACCTTC. It encodes CASSPTGAAGYTF.

This sequence joins TRBV5-6 and TRBJ2-7, with 10 positions matching TRBD1. CDR3 length: 15 residues. V trimming: 3 bases; J trimming: 2 bases; junction bases outside the gene matches: 5. Germline V gives CDR1 SGHDT, CDR2 YYEEEE. This CDR3 reads CASSWGQGIPYEQYF. The CDR3 DNA reads TGTGCCAGCAGCTGGGGACAGGGGATTCCCTACGAGCAGTACTTC.

This chain uses TRBV5-1 with TRBJ2-3; D could derive from TRBD1 or TRBD2 (5 bases each). Germline CDR1 reads SGHRS; CDR2 reads YFSETQ. The CDR3 has 13 residues. V lost 2 bases and J lost 11, with 15 bases in between. CDR3 coding DNA: TGCGCCAGCAGCTTTGGGGGAGATAGTAGGCAGTATTTT. Translated: CASSFGGDSRQYF. Based on the CDR3 plus reference TRBV5-1 and TRBJ2-3, the full variable domain is KAGVTQTPRYLIKTRGQQVTLSCSPISGHRSVSWYQQTPGQGLQFLFEYFSETQRNKGNFPGRFSGRQFSNSRSEMNVSTLELGDSALYLCASSFGGDSRQYFGPGTRLTVL.

The chain recombines TRBV18 with TRBJ2-1; D is ambiguous. The CDR3 has 17 residues. CDR1 is KGHSH and CDR2 is LQKENI in the germline V gene. V was shortened by 0 bases and J by 0 bases, with 12 bases between the two germline ends. The CDR3 loop reads CASSPPSYRSSYNEQFF. CDR3 bases: TGTGCCAGCTCACCACCTTCTTACAGAAGCTCCTACAATGAGCAGTTCTTC.

This rearrangement joins TRBV5-1 to TRBJ2-7; D remains unclear. Trimming pared 0 bases from V and 5 bases from J, leaving 15 bases between. Germline V gene lookup returns CDR1 SGHRS and CDR2 YFSETQ. The CDR3 spans 15 residues. CDR3 DNA: TGCGCCAGCAGCTTGGTAGTAGCCGTGGCCGACGAGCAGTACTTC. Protein sequence: CASSLVVAVADEQYF.

The chain combines TRBV5-1 with TRBJ2-7; 8 bases align to TRBD1. The CDR3 consists of 14 residues. Per the germline V gene, CDR1 is SGHRS and CDR2 is YFSETQ. Trimming took 4 bases from V and 2 from J; bases not matched to a gene: 5. CDR3 loop: CASSVTGGPYEQYF. DNA for the CDR3: TGCGCCAGCAGCGTCACAGGGGGACCCTACGAGCAGTACTTC.

The rearrangement uses TRBV28 and TRBJ1-5; 9 bases match TRBD1. Trimming took 5 bases from V and 3 from J; bases not matched to a gene: 8. The CDR3 sequence is 16 residues long. Germline V gives CDR1 MDHEN, CDR2 SYDVKM. CDR3 amino acids: CASSPGTGTTNQPQHF. The CDR3 nucleotides read TGTGCCAGCAGTCCTGGGACAGGGACCACCAATCAGCCCCAGCATTTT.

V is TRBV28 and J is TRBJ2-1; D is perhaps TRBD2 (6 bases). Trimming removed 8 bases from V and 5 bases from J, with 19 bases in between. Looked up from germline, CDR1 is MDHEN and CDR2 is SYDVKM. The length of the CDR3 is 15 residues. DNA of the CDR3: TGTGCCAGCGTGTCGGGACTCCCACTAAACAATGAGCAGTTCTTC. Its protein product is CASVSGLPLNNEQFF. Variable domain in full (rest from reference TRBV28 and TRBJ2-1): DVKVTQSSRYLVKRTGEKVFLECVQDMDHENMFWYRQDPGLGLRLIYFSYDVKMKEKGDIPEGYSVSREKKERFSLILESASTNQTSMYLCASVSGLPLNNEQFFGPGTRLTVL.

The count of this clone is one. V usage is TRBV28 and J usage is TRBJ2-3; TRBD1 agrees at 7 bases. Germline-derived CDR1 and CDR2 are MDHEN and SYDVKM. With V trimmed by 6 bases and J by 12 bases, 9 bases remained unmatched. The CDR3 spans 12 residues. As DNA, the CDR3 is TGTGCCAGCAGACGCCCGGGACAGCCACAGTATTTT. Translated, it gives CASRRPGQPQYF.

A note on this clone: Different DNA sequences within this sample yield the same CDR3. The chain is built from TRBV5-1 and TRBJ1-1, with 7 positions matching TRBD1. The ends lost 4 bases at V and 0 bases at J; junction bases unmatched: 3. This CDR3 comprises 14 residues. Per the germline V gene, CDR1 is SGHRS and CDR2 is YFSETQ. The DNA of the CDR3 is TGCGCCAGCAGCCCCGGGACAGTGAACACTGAAGCTTTCTTT. This codes for CASSPGTVNTEAFF.